This T cell receptor (beta chain) originates from a study of blood T cell repertoires in COVID-19. Study-level background: In each case, the material was cDNA or gDNA derived from T cells, B-cell-depleted T cells, or PBMCs.

The CDR3 contains 17 residues. V trimming: 1 base; J trimming: 7 bases; junction bases outside the gene matches: 9. Germline V gives CDR1 PRHDT, CDR2 FYEKMQ (reference sequence). Individuals drawn from about two dozen US areas were about 18 to 90 years old. Cohort placement rested on clinical history that participants reported themselves. This clone showed up just once. Sequencing used immunoSEQ multiplex PCR; TCRdb keeps in-frame clones, though not all of them. The profile shows about 220,000 clones, about 80% of them singletons. This TCR derives from a woman aged 40-49 years with acute COVID-19. V is TRBV13 and J is TRBJ2-2; 10 positions match TRBD2. Input material: PBMCs or T cells enriched from blood (not recorded which). CDR3: CASSLEREGLVNGELFF. CDR3 nucleotide sequence: TGTGCCAGCAGCTTAGAGCGGGAGGGGCTCGTTAACGGGGAGCTGTTTTTT. Together with reference TRBV13 and TRBJ2-2, the CDR3 gives the full variable domain: AAGVIQSPRHLIKEKRETATLKCYPIPRHDTVYWYQQGPGQDPQFLISFYEKMQSDKGSIPDRFSAQQFSDYHSELNMSSLELGDSALYFCASSLEREGLVNGELFFGEGSRLTVL.